This TCR beta chain emerged from a study of blood T cell repertoires in COVID-19. The overall study: Acute and convalescent COVID-19 specimens originated in the United States, Italy and Spain. The cDNA or gDNA used as material had been derived from T cells, B-cell-depleted T cells, or PBMCs.

Per the original methods: Cell counts per sample came from amplifying reference gene primers. TCRdb keeps only in-frame clones here, not all; method: immunoSEQ multiplex PCR. That table furnishes V, J and clone size, whereas the DNA furnished D and trimming. The repertoire includes over 200,000 clones, approximately 82% of them detected once, and 5.7% sits in the top ten. Germline CDR1 is SGHDT and CDR2 is YYEEEE. The CDR3 is made up of 19 amino acids. J gave up 0 bases and V 1 base, and 9 bases lay outside the gene matches. The chain joins TRBV5-6 to TRBJ2-6; 8 bases line up with TRBD1. The specimen was peripheral blood. The source of this sequence is a man older than 75 with acute or convalescent COVID-19. DNA of the CDR3: TGTGCCAGCAGCTTGTATCAGGGGGCCTTCCTCTCTGGGGCCAACGTCCTGACTTTC. It encodes CASSLYQGAFLSGANVLTF.